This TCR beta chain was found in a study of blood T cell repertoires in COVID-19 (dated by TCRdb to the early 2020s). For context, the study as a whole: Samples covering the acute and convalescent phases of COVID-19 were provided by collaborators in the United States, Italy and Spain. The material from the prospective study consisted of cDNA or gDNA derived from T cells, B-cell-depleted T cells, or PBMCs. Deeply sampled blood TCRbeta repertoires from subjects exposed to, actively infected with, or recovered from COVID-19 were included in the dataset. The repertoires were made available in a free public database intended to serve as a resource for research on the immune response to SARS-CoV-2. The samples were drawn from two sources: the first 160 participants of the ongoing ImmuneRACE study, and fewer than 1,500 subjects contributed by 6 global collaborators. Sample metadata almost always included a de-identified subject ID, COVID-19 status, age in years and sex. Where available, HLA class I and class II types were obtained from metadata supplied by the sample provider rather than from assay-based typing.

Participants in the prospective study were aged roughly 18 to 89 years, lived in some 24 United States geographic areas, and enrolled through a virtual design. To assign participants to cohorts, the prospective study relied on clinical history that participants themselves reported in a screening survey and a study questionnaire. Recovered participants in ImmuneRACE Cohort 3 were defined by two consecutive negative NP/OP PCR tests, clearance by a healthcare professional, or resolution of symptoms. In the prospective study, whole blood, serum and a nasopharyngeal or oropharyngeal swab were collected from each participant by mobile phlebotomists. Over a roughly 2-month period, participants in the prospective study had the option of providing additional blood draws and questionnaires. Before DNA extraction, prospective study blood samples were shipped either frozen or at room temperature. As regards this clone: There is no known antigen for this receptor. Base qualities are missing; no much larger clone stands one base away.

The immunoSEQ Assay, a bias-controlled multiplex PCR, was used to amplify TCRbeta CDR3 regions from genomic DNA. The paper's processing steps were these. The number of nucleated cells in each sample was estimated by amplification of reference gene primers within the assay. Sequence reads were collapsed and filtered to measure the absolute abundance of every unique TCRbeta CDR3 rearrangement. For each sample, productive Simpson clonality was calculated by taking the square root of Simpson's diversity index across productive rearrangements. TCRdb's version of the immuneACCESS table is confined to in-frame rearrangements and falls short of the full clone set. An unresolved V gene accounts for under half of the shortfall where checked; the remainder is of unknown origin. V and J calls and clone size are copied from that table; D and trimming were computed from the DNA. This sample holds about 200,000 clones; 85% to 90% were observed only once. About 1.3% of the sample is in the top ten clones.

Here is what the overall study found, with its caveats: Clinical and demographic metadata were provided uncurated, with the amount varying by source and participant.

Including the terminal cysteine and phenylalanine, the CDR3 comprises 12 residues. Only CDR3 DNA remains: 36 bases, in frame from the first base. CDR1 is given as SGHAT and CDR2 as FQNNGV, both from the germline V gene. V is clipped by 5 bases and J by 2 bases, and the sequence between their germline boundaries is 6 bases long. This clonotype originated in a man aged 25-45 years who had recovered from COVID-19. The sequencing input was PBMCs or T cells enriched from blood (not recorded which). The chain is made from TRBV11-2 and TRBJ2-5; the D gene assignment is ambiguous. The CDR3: CASSPIQETQYF. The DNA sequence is TGTGCCAGCAGCCCAATTCAAGAGACCCAGTACTTC.